This T cell receptor (beta chain) is from a study of shared clonotypes between healthy human individuals. General study findings and limits: The study drew on few donors, limiting represented genetic and exposure-history diversity.

CDR3 length: 14 residues. Trimming took off 3 bases at V and 1 base at J, with 8 bases between the two ends. Germline CDR1 and CDR2: SGDLS and YYNGEE. The donor population consisted of healthy HIV-negative adults with no recent acute infections or vaccinations. About 84 million PBMCs supplied genomic DNA for unsorted samples. In the source study's methods: As immunoSEQ supplied junction-only sequences (without quality scores), filtering differed. Libraries were prepared by immunoSEQ multiplex PCR; TCRdb keeps only in-frame clonotypes and omits some of them. V, J and clone size derive from that table, while D and trimming were established from the DNA sequence. The sample gives a few hundred thousand clones, 79% of which show up once; roughly 12% is in the top ten. This clone was picked up one time. Its antigen is undetermined.

Sequenced: PBMCs. This chain uses TRBV9 with TRBJ2-1; D not resolved. This sequence was found in a woman between 40 and 50 years old in good health. Some clones in this sample may be carry-over from other donors' samples. The DNA for the CDR3 is TGTGCCAGCAGCGAGGCTGGGTCCTACAATGAGCAGTTCTTC. It codes for CASSEAGSYNEQFF.